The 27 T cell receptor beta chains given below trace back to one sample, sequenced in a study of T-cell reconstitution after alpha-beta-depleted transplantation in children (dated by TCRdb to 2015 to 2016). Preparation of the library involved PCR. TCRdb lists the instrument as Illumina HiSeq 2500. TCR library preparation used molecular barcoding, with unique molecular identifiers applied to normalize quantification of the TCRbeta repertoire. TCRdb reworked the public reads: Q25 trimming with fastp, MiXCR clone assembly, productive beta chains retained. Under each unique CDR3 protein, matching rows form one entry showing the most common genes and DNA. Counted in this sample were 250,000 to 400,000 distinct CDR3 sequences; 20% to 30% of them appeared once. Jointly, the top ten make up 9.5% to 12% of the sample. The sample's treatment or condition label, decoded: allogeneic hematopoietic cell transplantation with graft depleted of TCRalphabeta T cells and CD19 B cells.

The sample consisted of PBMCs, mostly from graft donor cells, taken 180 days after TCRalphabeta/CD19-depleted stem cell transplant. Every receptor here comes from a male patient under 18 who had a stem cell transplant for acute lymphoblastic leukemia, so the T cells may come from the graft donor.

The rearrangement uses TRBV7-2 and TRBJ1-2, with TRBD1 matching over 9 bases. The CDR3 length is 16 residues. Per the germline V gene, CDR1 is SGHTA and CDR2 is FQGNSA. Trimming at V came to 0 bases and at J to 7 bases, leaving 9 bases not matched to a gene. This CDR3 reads CASSLAELQGALGYTF. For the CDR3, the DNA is TGTGCCAGCAGCTTAGCGGAATTACAGGGGGCGCTTGGCTACACCTTC.

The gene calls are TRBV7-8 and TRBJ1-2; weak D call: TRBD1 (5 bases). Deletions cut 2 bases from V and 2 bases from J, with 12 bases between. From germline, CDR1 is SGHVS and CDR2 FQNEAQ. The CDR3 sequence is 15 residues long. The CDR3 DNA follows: TGTGCCAGCAGCTTAATCGGGACCGCCAACTATGGCTACACCTTC. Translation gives CASSLIGTANYGYTF. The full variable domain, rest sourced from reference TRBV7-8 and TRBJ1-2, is GAGVSQSPRYKVAKRGQDVALRCDPISGHVSLFWYQQALGQGPEFLTYFQNEAQLDKSGLPSDRFFAERPEGSVSTLKIQRTQQEDSAVYLCASSLIGTANYGYTFGSGTRLTVV.

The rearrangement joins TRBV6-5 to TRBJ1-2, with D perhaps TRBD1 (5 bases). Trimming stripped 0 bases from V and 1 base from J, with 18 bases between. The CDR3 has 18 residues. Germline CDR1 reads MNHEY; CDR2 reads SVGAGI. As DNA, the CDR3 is TGTGCCAGCAGTTACTCGCCGAAGTTCGACAGCCTTAACTATGGCTACACCTTC. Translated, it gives CASSYSPKFDSLNYGYTF.

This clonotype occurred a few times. The CDR3 DNA reads as TGTGCCACCAGCAGATCCCGTAGCACTGAAGCTTTCTTT. Amino acids: CATSRSRSTEAFF. The chain links TRBV15 to TRBJ1-1; D call uncertain. V lost 2 bases to trimming and J lost 4 bases, with 8 bases between them. CDR3 length equals 13 residues. Germline CDR1 LNHNV, CDR2 YYDKDF (reference sequence).

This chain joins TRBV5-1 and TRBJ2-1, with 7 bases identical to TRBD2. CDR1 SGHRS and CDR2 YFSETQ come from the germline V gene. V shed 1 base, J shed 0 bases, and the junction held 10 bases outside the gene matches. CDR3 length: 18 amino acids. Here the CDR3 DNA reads TGCGCCAGCAGCTTGAGCACCGGGACTACCAGCTCCTACAATGAGCAGTTCTTC. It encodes CASSLSTGTTSSYNEQFF.

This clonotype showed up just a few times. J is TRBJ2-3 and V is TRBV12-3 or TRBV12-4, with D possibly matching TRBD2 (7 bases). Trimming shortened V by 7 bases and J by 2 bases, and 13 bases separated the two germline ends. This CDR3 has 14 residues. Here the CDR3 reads CASILGGLTDTQYF. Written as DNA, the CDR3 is TGTGCCAGCATCTTGGGGGGGCTCACAGATACGCAGTATTTT.

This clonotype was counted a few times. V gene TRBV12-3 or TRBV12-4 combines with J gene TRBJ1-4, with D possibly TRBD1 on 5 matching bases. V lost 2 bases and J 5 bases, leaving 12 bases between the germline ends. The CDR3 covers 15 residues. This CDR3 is CASSLLGLGNEKLFF. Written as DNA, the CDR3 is TGTGCCAGCAGTTTATTGGGACTCGGGAATGAAAAACTGTTTTTT.

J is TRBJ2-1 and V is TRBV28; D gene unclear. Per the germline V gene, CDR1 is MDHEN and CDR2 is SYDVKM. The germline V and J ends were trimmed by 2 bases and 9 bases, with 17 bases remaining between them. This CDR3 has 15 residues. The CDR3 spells CASSLGRILVGEQFF. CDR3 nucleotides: TGTGCCAGCAGTTTAGGCCGGATTTTAGTGGGTGAGCAGTTCTTC.

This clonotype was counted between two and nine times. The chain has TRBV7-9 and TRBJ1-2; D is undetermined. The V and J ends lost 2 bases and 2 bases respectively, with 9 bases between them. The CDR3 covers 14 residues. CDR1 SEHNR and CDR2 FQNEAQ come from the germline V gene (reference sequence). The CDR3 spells CASSLKGRNYGYTF. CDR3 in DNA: TGTGCCAGCAGCTTAAAGGGCAGGAACTATGGCTACACCTTC.

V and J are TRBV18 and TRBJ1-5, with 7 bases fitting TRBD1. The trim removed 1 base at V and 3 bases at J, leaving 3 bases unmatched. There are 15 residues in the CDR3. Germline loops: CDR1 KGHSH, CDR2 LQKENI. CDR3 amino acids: CASSPRQGYNQPQHF. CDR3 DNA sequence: TGTGCCAGCTCACCACGACAGGGCTACAATCAGCCCCAGCATTTT.

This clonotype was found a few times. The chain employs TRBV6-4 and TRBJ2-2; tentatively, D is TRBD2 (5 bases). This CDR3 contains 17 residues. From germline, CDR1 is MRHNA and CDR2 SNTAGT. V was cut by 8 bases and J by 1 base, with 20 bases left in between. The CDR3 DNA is TGTGCCAGCCCCGAGAAAAGGCGGGCCAAGAACACCGGGGAGCTGTTTTTT. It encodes CASPEKRRAKNTGELFF.

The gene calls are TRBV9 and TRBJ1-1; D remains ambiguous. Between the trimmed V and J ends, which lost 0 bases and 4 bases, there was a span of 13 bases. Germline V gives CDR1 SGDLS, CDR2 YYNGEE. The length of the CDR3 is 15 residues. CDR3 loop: CASSVEETSFTEAFF. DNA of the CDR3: TGTGCCAGCAGCGTAGAGGAAACATCTTTCACTGAAGCTTTCTTT. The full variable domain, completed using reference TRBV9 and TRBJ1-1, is DSGVTQTPKHLITATGQRVTLRCSPRSGDLSVYWYQQSLDQGLQFLIQYYNGEERAKGNILERFSAQQFPDLHSELNLSSLELGDSALYFCASSVEETSFTEAFFGQGTRLTVV.

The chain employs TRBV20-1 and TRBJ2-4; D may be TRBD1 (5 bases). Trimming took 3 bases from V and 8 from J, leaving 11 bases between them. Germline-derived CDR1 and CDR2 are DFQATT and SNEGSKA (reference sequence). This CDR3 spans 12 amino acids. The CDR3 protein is CSARARADIQYF. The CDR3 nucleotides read TGCAGTGCTAGGGCCAGGGCAGACATTCAGTACTTC.

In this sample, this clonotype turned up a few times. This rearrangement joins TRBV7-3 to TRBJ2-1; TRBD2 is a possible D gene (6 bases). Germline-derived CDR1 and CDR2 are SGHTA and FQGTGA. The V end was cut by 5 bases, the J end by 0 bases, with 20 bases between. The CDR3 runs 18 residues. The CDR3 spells CASSRLAALTDSYNEQFF. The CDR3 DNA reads TGTGCCAGCAGCCGCTTAGCGGCCCTAACGGACTCCTACAATGAGCAGTTCTTC.

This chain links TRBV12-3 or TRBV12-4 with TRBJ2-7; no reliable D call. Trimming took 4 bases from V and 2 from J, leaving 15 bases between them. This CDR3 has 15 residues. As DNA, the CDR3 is TGTGCCAGCAGTTGGACCCCATCTCTAACCTACGAGCAGTACTTC. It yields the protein CASSWTPSLTYEQYF.

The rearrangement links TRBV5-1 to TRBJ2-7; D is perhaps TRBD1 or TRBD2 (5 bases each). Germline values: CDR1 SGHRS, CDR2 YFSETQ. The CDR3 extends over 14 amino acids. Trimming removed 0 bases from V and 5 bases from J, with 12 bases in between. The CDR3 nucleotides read TGCGCCAGCAGCTTGGGGTTGGGGGACGACGAGCAGTACTTC. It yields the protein CASSLGLGDDEQYF. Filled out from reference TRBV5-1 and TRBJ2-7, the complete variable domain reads KAGVTQTPRYLIKTRGQQVTLSCSPISGHRSVSWYQQTPGQGLQFLFEYFSETQRNKGNFPGRFSGRQFSNSRSEMNVSTLELGDSALYLCASSLGLGDDEQYFGPGTRLTVT.

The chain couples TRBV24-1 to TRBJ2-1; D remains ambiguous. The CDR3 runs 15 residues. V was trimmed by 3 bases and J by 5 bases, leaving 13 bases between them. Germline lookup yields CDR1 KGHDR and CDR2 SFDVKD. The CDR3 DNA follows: TGTGCCACCAGTGATCCGCCCCCCGGTAACAATGAGCAGTTCTTC. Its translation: CATSDPPPGNNEQFF.

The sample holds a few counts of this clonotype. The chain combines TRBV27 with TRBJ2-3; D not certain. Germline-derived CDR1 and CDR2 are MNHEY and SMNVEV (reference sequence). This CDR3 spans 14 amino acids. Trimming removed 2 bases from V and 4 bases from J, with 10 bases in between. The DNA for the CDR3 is TGTGCCAGCAGTTTAAACCCGTCCCCAGATACGCAGTATTTT. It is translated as CASSLNPSPDTQYF.

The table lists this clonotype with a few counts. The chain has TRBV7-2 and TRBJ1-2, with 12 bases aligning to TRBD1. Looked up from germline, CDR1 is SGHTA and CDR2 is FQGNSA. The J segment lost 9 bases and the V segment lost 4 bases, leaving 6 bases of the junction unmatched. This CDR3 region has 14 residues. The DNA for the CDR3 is TGTGCCAGCAGCTCCGGGACAGGGGGCGGTCGCTACACCTTC. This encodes CASSSGTGGGRYTF.

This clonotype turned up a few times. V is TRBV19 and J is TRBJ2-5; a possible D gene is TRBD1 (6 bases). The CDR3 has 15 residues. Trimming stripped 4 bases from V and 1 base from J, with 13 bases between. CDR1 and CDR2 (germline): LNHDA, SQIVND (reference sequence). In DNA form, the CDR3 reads TGTGCCAGTAGTACGGACAGAGGTACCCAAGAGACCCAGTACTTC. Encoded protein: CASSTDRGTQETQYF.

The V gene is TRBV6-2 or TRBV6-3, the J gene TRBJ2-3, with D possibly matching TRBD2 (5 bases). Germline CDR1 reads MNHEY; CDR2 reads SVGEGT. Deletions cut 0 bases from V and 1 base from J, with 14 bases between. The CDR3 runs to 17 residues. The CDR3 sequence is CASSYSKQRPGTDTQYF. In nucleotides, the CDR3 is TGTGCCAGCAGTTACTCGAAGCAGCGGCCCGGCACAGATACGCAGTATTTT.

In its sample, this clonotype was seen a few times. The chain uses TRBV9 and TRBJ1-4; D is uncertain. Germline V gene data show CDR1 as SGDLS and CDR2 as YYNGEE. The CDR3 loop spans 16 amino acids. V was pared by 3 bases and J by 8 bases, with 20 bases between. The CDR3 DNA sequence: TGTGCCAGCAGCGCTTCCGGTCGAGAGGCTGTCGAAAAACTGTTTTTT. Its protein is CASSASGREAVEKLFF.

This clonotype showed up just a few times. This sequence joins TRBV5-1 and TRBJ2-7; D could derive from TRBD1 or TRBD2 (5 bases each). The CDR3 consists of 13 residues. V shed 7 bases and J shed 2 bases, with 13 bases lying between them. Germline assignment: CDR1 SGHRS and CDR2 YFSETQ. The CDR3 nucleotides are TGCGCCAGCTACCGGGACCACCCCTACGAGCAGTACTTC. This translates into CASYRDHPYEQYF.

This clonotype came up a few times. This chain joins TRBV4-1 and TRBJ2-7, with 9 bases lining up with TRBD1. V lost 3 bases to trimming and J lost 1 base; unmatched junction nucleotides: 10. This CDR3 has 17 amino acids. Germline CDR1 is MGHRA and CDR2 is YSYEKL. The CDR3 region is CASSHPAPGQGSYEQYF. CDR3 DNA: TGCGCCAGCAGCCACCCAGCGCCGGGACAGGGATCCTACGAGCAGTACTTC.

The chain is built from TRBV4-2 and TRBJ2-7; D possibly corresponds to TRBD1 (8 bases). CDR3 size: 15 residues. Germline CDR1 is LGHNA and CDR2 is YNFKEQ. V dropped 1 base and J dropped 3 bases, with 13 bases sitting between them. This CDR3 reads CASSQGTGRDYEQYF. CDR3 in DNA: TGTGCCAGCAGCCAAGGGACAGGGAGGGACTACGAGCAGTACTTC.

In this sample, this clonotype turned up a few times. The CDR3 region is CASSPRDDYEQYF. The CDR3 nucleotides are TGTGCCAGCAGCCCTCGGGACGACTACGAGCAGTACTTC. V and J are TRBV7-9 and TRBJ2-7, with D perhaps being TRBD1 or TRBD2 (5 bases each). Germline loops: CDR1 SEHNR, CDR2 FQNEAQ (reference sequence). The CDR3 covers 13 residues. Trimming left V 5 bases short and J 3 bases short, with 11 bases between.

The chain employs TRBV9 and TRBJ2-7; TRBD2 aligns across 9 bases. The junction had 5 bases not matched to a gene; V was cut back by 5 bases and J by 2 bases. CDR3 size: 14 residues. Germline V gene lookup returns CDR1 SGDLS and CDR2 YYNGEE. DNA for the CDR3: TGTGCCAGCAGGAGAGCGGGAGGTCCCTACGAGCAGTACTTC. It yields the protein CASRRAGGPYEQYF.